These 28 T cell receptor beta chains came from one sample sequenced in a study of cytomegalovirus exposure and HLA in healthy donors (TCRdb year 2017). Preparation of the library involved the immunoSEQ multiplex PCR assay. Entries here come from immuneACCESS through TCRdb and include only in-frame sequences with V and J called. Some clones fail to appear in such tables; in the studies checked, an unresolved V gene covers under half of the shortfall, and the cause of the remainder is unknown. The sample has 250,000 to 400,000 clones on record, roughly 87% of them singletons. The ten largest clones take up 0.9% to 1% of the sample. What was sequenced was PBMCs. These receptors all come from a young man in good health and CMV-seronegative.

This clone was seen once. The germline gene is not matched at one end of the junction; a read error may be the cause. The V call is TRBV6-1, the J call TRBJ2-5, with unresolved D. The germline V gene encodes CDR1 MNHNS and CDR2 SASEGT. The CDR3 covers 14 residues. The CDR3 region has the DNA TGTGCCAGCAGTGATTGGCAGGTCCAAGGGACCCAGTACTTC. It translates to CASSDWQVQGTQYF.

The count of this clone is one. The chain carries TRBV27 and TRBJ2-6; TRBD1 matches at 12 bases. The CDR3 has 17 residues. The V gene end was trimmed by 6 bases and the J gene end by 0 bases; junction bases not matched to a gene: 3. Germline loops: CDR1 MNHEY, CDR2 SMNVEV (reference sequence). CDR3: CASRGQGASSGANVLTF. The CDR3 nucleotides read TGTGCCAGCAGGGGACAGGGGGCGAGCTCTGGGGCCAACGTCCTGACTTTC.

J is TRBJ2-5 and V is TRBV7-9; tentatively, D is TRBD2 (6 bases). Germline values: CDR1 SEHNR, CDR2 FQNEAQ (reference sequence). Trimming removed 1 base from V and 7 bases from J, with 16 bases in between. The CDR3 length is 15 residues. The DNA of the CDR3 is TGTGCCAGCAGCTTAGTATACCCTCTGGAGGGGACCCAGTACTTC. Its protein product is CASSLVYPLEGTQYF.

V gene TRBV7-2 combines with J gene TRBJ2-7; a possible D gene is TRBD1 (8 bases). Per germline, CDR1 SGHTA and CDR2 FQGNSA. The V gene lost 4 bases and the J gene lost 3 bases, with 19 bases spanning the gap. The CDR3 length is 16 residues. CDR3 residues: CASSSWGGTGFYEQYF. The CDR3 DNA follows: TGTGCCAGCAGCTCGTGGGGGGGGACAGGTTTCTACGAGCAGTACTTC.

The chain links TRBV5-1 to TRBJ1-3, with 7 positions matching TRBD1. CDR3 length: 14 amino acids. The germline V gene encodes CDR1 SGHRS and CDR2 YFSETQ. V shed 4 bases and J 4 bases; nucleotides not matched to a gene: 5. The CDR3 reads CASSTTGVGNTIYF. The DNA of the CDR3 is TGCGCCAGCAGCACTACAGGGGTCGGAAACACCATATATTTT.

This clone was observed once. The rearrangement links TRBV11-2 to TRBJ2-4; a possible D gene is TRBD2 (5 bases). Germline CDR1 is SGHAT and CDR2 is FQNNGV. V lost 0 bases and J lost 0, with 15 bases in between. The CDR3 is 18 residues long. CDR3 loop: CASSLDVGSGIAKNIQYF. CDR3 DNA sequence: TGTGCCAGCAGCTTAGACGTGGGGAGTGGGATAGCCAAAAACATTCAGTACTTC.

V is TRBV27 and J is TRBJ2-1; 9 bases align to TRBD1. The CDR3 is 16 residues long. Germline trimming cut 5 bases from V and 4 bases from J; bases unmatched to any gene: 9. Germline V gene data show CDR1 as MNHEY and CDR2 as SMNVEV (reference sequence). This CDR3 is CASSLWGGQGYNEQFF. The DNA of the CDR3 is TGTGCCAGCAGTCTCTGGGGGGGACAGGGATACAATGAGCAGTTCTTC.

For the CDR3, the DNA is TGCAGCGTACGACAGTCAACTAATGAAAAACTGTTTTTT. Its translation: CSVRQSTNEKLFF. The rearrangement joins TRBV29-1 to TRBJ1-4, with D tentatively TRBD1 (5 bases). V lost 6 bases and J lost 0, with 8 bases in between. The germline V gene encodes CDR1 SQVTM and CDR2 ANQGSEA. The CDR3 loop spans 13 amino acids.

In its sample, this clone was seen a few times. The chain joins TRBV18 to TRBJ1-5; possible D gene TRBD1, 6 bases. This CDR3 is built from 15 residues. Germline-derived CDR1 and CDR2 are KGHSH and LQKENI. V lost 4 bases and J 5 bases, leaving 15 bases between the germline ends. CDR3 residues: CASSLDRGGDQPQHF. In nucleotides, the CDR3 is TGTGCCAGCTCACTGGACAGAGGGGGAGATCAGCCCCAGCATTTT. Variable domain in full (rest from reference TRBV18 and TRBJ1-5): NAGVMQNPRHLVRRRGQEARLRCSPMKGHSHVYWYRQLPEEGLKFMVYLQKENIIDESGMPKERFSAEFPKEGPSILRIQQVVRGDSAAYFCASSLDRGGDQPQHFGDGTRLSIL.

The chain has TRBV19 and TRBJ2-7, with 8 bases that match TRBD1. In germline, CDR1 is LNHDA, CDR2 SQIVND (reference sequence). V trimming: 6 bases; J trimming: 6 bases; junction bases outside the gene matches: 13. This CDR3 has 15 residues. CDR3 protein: CASRVSTGGSLEQYF. In DNA form, the CDR3 reads TGTGCCAGTAGGGTCTCCACAGGGGGGTCCCTCGAGCAGTACTTC.

This chain uses TRBV12-5 with TRBJ1-4; 7 nucleotides match TRBD1. Per the germline V gene, CDR1 is LGHNT and CDR2 is FRNRAP. The CDR3 extends over 15 amino acids. Trimming removed 6 bases from V and 5 bases from J; junction bases left unmatched: 9. The CDR3 nucleotides read TGTGCTAGTGGCTTGTCGGGACAGAGAAATGAAAAACTGTTTTTT. It encodes CASGLSGQRNEKLFF.

The chain recombines TRBV5-6 with TRBJ1-1, with 12 bases that match TRBD1. Germline values: CDR1 SGHDT, CDR2 YYEEEE. V lost 4 bases, J lost 1 base, and 5 bases stayed unmatched. The CDR3 consists of 16 residues. The CDR3 region has the DNA TGTGCCAGCAGCCCCGGGACAGGGGGCAGGAACACTGAAGCTTTCTTT. Its protein product is CASSPGTGGRNTEAFF. The whole variable domain, filled in from reference TRBV5-6 and TRBJ1-1, reads DAGVTQSPTHLIKTRGQQVTLRCSPKSGHDTVSWYQQALGQGPQFIFQYYEEEERQRGNFPDRFSGHQFPNYSSELNVNALLLGDSALYLCASSPGTGGRNTEAFFGQGTRLTVV.

This chain links TRBV6-5 with TRBJ1-5; unclear D gene. Germline V gene data show CDR1 as MNHEY and CDR2 as SVGAGI. There are 13 residues in the CDR3. V was shortened by 2 bases and J by 10 bases, with 12 bases between the two germline ends. CDR3 in amino acids: CASSYRLEEPQHF. CDR3 coding DNA: TGTGCCAGCAGTTACAGGCTGGAGGAACCCCAGCATTTT.

The chain employs TRBV18 and TRBJ1-3; 9 bases line up with TRBD1. The V gene's germline CDR1 is KGHSH and CDR2 LQKENI. Trimming removed 2 bases from V and 0 bases from J; junction bases left unmatched: 2. The CDR3 runs to 16 residues. DNA of the CDR3: TGTGCCAGCTCACCAGGGGACAGGGACTCTGGAAACACCATATATTTT. Amino acid sequence: CASSPGDRDSGNTIYF.

The V gene is TRBV5-4, the J gene TRBJ2-7; TRBD1 is a possible D gene (6 bases). The germline V gene has CDR1 SGHNT and CDR2 YYREEE (reference sequence). V shed 1 base and J shed 0 bases, with 11 bases lying between them. CDR3 length: 15 amino acids. The CDR3 DNA is TGTGCCAGCAGCTTGTTACAGGGTGTCTCCTACGAGCAGTACTTC. This encodes CASSLLQGVSYEQYF.

This clone was detected once. V gene TRBV6-1 combines with J gene TRBJ2-3; 7 bases line up with TRBD2. CDR1 is MNHNS and CDR2 is SASEGT in the germline V gene. This CDR3 spans 15 amino acids. Trimming took 5 bases from V and 0 from J; bases not matched to a gene: 5. The CDR3 reads CASSRAGPSTDTQYF. In nucleotides, the CDR3 is TGTGCCAGCAGTAGAGCGGGGCCTAGCACAGATACGCAGTATTTT.

The rearrangement links TRBV10-3 to TRBJ1-5; 10 positions match TRBD1. Looked up from germline, CDR1 is ENHRY and CDR2 is SYGVKD. This CDR3 has 19 residues. The trim removed 7 bases at V and 0 bases at J, leaving 15 bases unmatched. The CDR3 region is CAITSLRTGGNYSNQPQHF. The CDR3 nucleotides are TGTGCCATCACCTCCCTGAGGACAGGGGGGAATTATAGCAATCAGCCCCAGCATTTT.

The chain links TRBV19 to TRBJ2-3, with 7 bases matching TRBD1. Germline V CDR1 and CDR2: LNHDA, SQIVND (reference sequence). The J segment lost 2 bases and the V segment lost 11 bases, leaving 7 bases of the junction unmatched. CDR3 length: 13 residues. The CDR3 DNA reads TGTGCCGTCGGGGACAGACCCACAGATACGCAGTATTTT. Protein product: CAVGDRPTDTQYF. Full variable domain (outside the CDR3, taken from reference TRBV19 and TRBJ2-3): DGGITQSPKYLFRKEGQNVTLSCEQNLNHDAMYWYRQDPGQGLRLIYYSQIVNDFQKGDIAEGYSVSREKKESFPLTVTSAQKNPTAFYLCAVGDRPTDTQYFGPGTRLTVL.

This sequence joins TRBV7-6 and TRBJ2-5; weak D call: TRBD1 (5 bases). The CDR3 consists of 13 residues. Trimming left V 3 bases short and J 3 bases short, with 8 bases between. Germline CDR1 is SGHVS and CDR2 is FNYEAQ. The CDR3 bases are TGTGCCAGCAGCTTCGGCAGGGAAGAGACCCAGTACTTC. This gives the protein CASSFGREETQYF.

The chain links TRBV29-1 to TRBJ1-2, with D uncertain. The CDR3 spans 12 residues. V shed 6 bases and J shed 4 bases, with 12 bases lying between them. Looked up from germline, CDR1 is SQVTM and CDR2 is ANQGSEA. This CDR3 reads CSVDRNSYGYTF. CDR3 nucleotides: TGCAGCGTAGATAGAAATTCCTATGGCTACACCTTC.

This clone was detected once. Germline and junction disagree at one end, which may indicate a read error. Here the CDR3 reads CASSLGTDTGELFF. The CDR3 DNA reads TGTGCCAGCAGTTTAGGTACAGACACCGGGGAGCTGTTTTTT. The V gene is TRBV11-2, the J gene TRBJ2-2; D is uncertain. Germline CDR1 is SGHAT and CDR2 is FQNNGV. The CDR3 is made up of 14 amino acids.

The V call is TRBV11-2, the J call TRBJ2-1; 7 positions match TRBD2. This CDR3 has 14 residues. Germline CDR1 SGHAT, CDR2 FQNNGV. After removal of 0 bases from V and 9 bases from J, the junction contained 5 bases not matched to a gene. This CDR3 reads CASSLDPASGEQFF. The CDR3 region has the DNA TGTGCCAGCAGCTTAGATCCGGCTAGCGGTGAGCAGTTCTTC.

A single count supports this clone. The chain carries TRBV27 and TRBJ2-7; D possibly corresponds to TRBD2 (6 bases). Trimming took off 6 bases at V and 2 bases at J, with 20 bases between the two ends. The CDR3 extends over 16 amino acids. The V gene's germline CDR1 is MNHEY and CDR2 SMNVEV (reference sequence). CDR3 sequence reads: CASSSSRTITTYEQYF. Here the CDR3 DNA reads TGTGCCAGCAGCTCCTCCAGGACTATTACTACCTACGAGCAGTACTTC.

The rearrangement uses TRBV4-2 and TRBJ1-4, with 7 nucleotides matching TRBD1. The CDR3 is 15 amino acids. Trimming took 1 base from V and 8 from J; bases not matched to a gene: 7. Germline V lookup: CDR1 LGHNA, CDR2 YNFKEQ. The CDR3 region is CASSQVTGANEKLFF. The CDR3, as DNA: TGTGCCAGCAGCCAAGTAACAGGGGCCAACGAAAAACTGTTTTTT.

The rearrangement links TRBV7-2 to TRBJ2-3; the D gene is possibly TRBD2 (7 bases). Per the germline V gene, CDR1 is SGHTA and CDR2 is FQGNSA. V lost 3 bases and J 3 bases, leaving 13 bases between the germline ends. The CDR3 runs to 15 residues. The CDR3, as DNA: TGTGCCAGCAGCTTCTGGGGGGGCCCGACAGATACGCAGTATTTT. Translation: CASSFWGGPTDTQYF.

V and J are TRBV19 and TRBJ1-1; 7 nucleotides align to TRBD1. Germline CDR1 is LNHDA and CDR2 is SQIVND (reference sequence). The CDR3 has 16 amino acids. With V trimmed by 5 bases and J by 0 bases, 9 bases remained unmatched. The CDR3 DNA is TGTGCCAGTAGTCAGGGACAGAAGAGCATGAACACTGAAGCTTTCTTT. This translates into CASSQGQKSMNTEAFF. The whole variable domain, remainder taken from reference TRBV19 and TRBJ1-1, is DGGITQSPKYLFRKEGQNVTLSCEQNLNHDAMYWYRQDPGQGLRLIYYSQIVNDFQKGDIAEGYSVSREKKESFPLTVTSAQKNPTAFYLCASSQGQKSMNTEAFFGQGTRLTVV.

The chain carries TRBV4-3 and TRBJ2-1; D perhaps matches TRBD1 (5 bases). Germline CDR1 is LGHNA and CDR2 is YSLEER. V lost 3 bases, J lost 4 bases, and 13 bases lay in between. The CDR3 length is 15 residues. CDR3 DNA sequence: TGCGCCAGCAGCCAGTACAGGACCAAATACAATGAGCAGTTCTTC. This translates into CASSQYRTKYNEQFF.

Note on this clone: A far larger clone is one base from this, pointing to a likely read error. V and J are TRBV5-1 and TRBJ1-1; 9 nucleotides match TRBD1. Unmatched junction bases numbered 5, after V lost 0 bases and J lost 5 bases. The CDR3 has 15 residues. Germline V gene lookup returns CDR1 SGHRS and CDR2 YFSETQ. The CDR3 nucleotides read TGCGCCAGCAGCTTGGCGGGACAGGGAAGTACTGAAGCTTTCTTT. Translated, it gives CASSLAGQGSTEAFF.